A single sample is the source of the 16 T cell receptor beta chains below, sequenced in a study of blood T cells in healthy people across ages. A sample-barcoded 5' primer and a J-beta primer mix were used in a second PCR of roughly 7 to 12 cycles. TCRdb used MiXCR to reprocess the 5' RACE reads, holding one entry per CDR3 protein. The sample holds fewer than 700,000 distinct CDR3 sequences, around 48% seen once. The specimen sequenced was blood. These receptors all stem from a man older than 75 in good health.

V is TRBV5-1 and J is TRBJ1-2, with 9 bases identical to TRBD1. Trimming at V came to 4 bases and at J to 3 bases, leaving 4 bases not matched to a gene. This CDR3 has 14 amino acids. Looked up from germline, CDR1 is SGHRS and CDR2 is YFSETQ. CDR3 coding DNA: TGCGCCAGCAGCCGCCGGGACAGGGACTATGGCTACACCTTC. It codes for CASSRRDRDYGYTF.

With regard to this clonotype: Possible read error: a much larger clone is one base away. This rearrangement joins TRBV6-5 to TRBJ2-4; D is possibly TRBD2 (6 bases). Germline assignment: CDR1 MNHEY and CDR2 SVGAGI. This CDR3 region has 16 residues. CDR3 region: CASSYSPRGTQNTQYF. CDR3 DNA sequence: TGTGCCAGCAGTTACTCCCCCCGCGGGACTCAAAACACTCAGTACTTC.

The chain couples TRBV20-1 to TRBJ2-3; TRBD2 matches at 8 bases. Germline lookup yields CDR1 DFQATT and CDR2 SNEGSKA (reference sequence). The V gene end was trimmed by 6 bases and the J gene end by 3 bases; junction bases not matched to a gene: 11. The CDR3 has 15 amino acids. The CDR3 nucleotides are TGCAGTGCGCCTGGTCGGGGGGGAAGGACAGATACGCAGTATTTT. Translated, it gives CSAPGRGGRTDTQYF.

The J gene is TRBJ2-3, the V gene TRBV7-3; 7 bases map to TRBD2. CDR1 SGHTA and CDR2 FQGTGA come from the germline V gene. This CDR3 comprises 15 residues. The ends lost 3 bases at V and 4 bases at J; junction bases unmatched: 7. CDR3 bases: TGTGCCAGCAGCTTTAGCGGGCAAGAAGCAGATACGCAGTATTTT. This gives the protein CASSFSGQEADTQYF.

This chain connects TRBV10-3 to TRBJ2-5; 7 bases agree with TRBD1. CDR3 length equals 11 residues. Trimming took 9 bases from V and 3 from J; bases not matched to a gene: 1. Germline V lookup: CDR1 ENHRY, CDR2 SYGVKD. The CDR3 sequence: CAMGQKETQYF. CDR3 DNA sequence: TGTGCCATGGGACAGAAAGAGACCCAGTACTTC.

This clonotype has just a few counts. The J gene is TRBJ2-7, the V gene TRBV20-1; D may be TRBD1 or TRBD2 (5 bases each). The germline V and J ends were trimmed by 6 bases and 4 bases, with 19 bases remaining between them. The CDR3 has 14 residues. Per germline, CDR1 DFQATT and CDR2 SNEGSKA (reference sequence). In DNA, the CDR3 is TGCAGTGCGAATCCCGGGACCAACAGGTACGAGCAGTACTTC. Its translation is CSANPGTNRYEQYF.

The genes are TRBV7-3 and TRBJ2-3; possible D gene TRBD2, 5 bases. The length of the CDR3 is 14 residues. Germline V gene lookup returns CDR1 SGHTA and CDR2 FQGTGA. Trimming removed 5 bases from V and 5 bases from J, with 14 bases in between. In DNA, the CDR3 is TGTGCCAGCAGCCCCCAGGACTCGGGAGATACGCAGTATTTT. This gives the protein CASSPQDSGDTQYF. The full variable domain, in which reference TRBV7-3 and TRBJ2-3 provide the parts outside the CDR3, is GAGVSQTPSNKVTEKGKYVELRCDPISGHTALYWYRQSLGQGPEFLIYFQGTGAADDSGLPNDRFFAVRPEGSVSTLKIQRTERGDSAVYLCASSPQDSGDTQYFGPGTRLTVL.

The chain's CDR3 is CSARREGDALRFSYEQYF. The CDR3 DNA reads as TGCAGTGCTAGAAGGGAGGGGGACGCCCTCAGGTTCTCCTACGAGCAGTACTTC. The gene calls are TRBV20-1 and TRBJ2-7; possibly TRBD2 for D (7 bases). Trimming shortened V by 2 bases and J by 0 bases, and 23 bases separated the two germline ends. The germline V gene encodes CDR1 DFQATT and CDR2 SNEGSKA (reference sequence). This CDR3 has 18 residues.

The rearrangement joins TRBV20-1 to TRBJ2-7; maybe TRBD2 (5 bases). Trimming took 4 bases from V and 7 from J, leaving 23 bases between them. The CDR3 has 15 residues. Germline V gene lookup returns CDR1 DFQATT and CDR2 SNEGSKA (reference sequence). CDR3 loop: CSANKMNTRSGEQYF. CDR3 DNA: TGCAGTGCTAATAAGATGAACACACGATCGGGGGAGCAGTACTTC.

The CDR3 nucleotides are TGTGCCAGCAGCGTAGATCCCAGGGATCAAGAGACCCAGTACTTC. Its translation is CASSVDPRDQETQYF. The chain combines TRBV9 with TRBJ2-5; possible D gene TRBD1, 5 bases. This CDR3 has 15 amino acids. V lost 0 bases, J lost 2 bases, and 11 bases lay in between. The germline V gene has CDR1 SGDLS and CDR2 YYNGEE.

This clonotype appeared a few times. V and J are TRBV27 and TRBJ2-7, with TRBD2 identical over 10 bases. The germline V gene encodes CDR1 MNHEY and CDR2 SMNVEV (reference sequence). The CDR3 runs 14 residues. V dropped 6 bases and J dropped 4; count of bases not matched to a gene: 6. The CDR3 nucleotides read TGTGCCAGCAGCCTAGCGGGAGACTTATACGAGCAGTACTTC. It codes for CASSLAGDLYEQYF.

This clonotype showed up many times. The rearrangement joins TRBV6-5 to TRBJ1-5, with 7 bases lining up with TRBD1. This CDR3 region has 15 residues. CDR1 MNHEY and CDR2 SVGAGI come from the germline V gene. With 9 bases clipped from V and 0 bases from J, the junction kept 8 bases outside the gene matches. The CDR3 is CASRQGLYSNQPQHF. The DNA for the CDR3 is TGTGCCAGTCGACAGGGACTTTATAGCAATCAGCCCCAGCATTTT.

This chain uses TRBV27 with TRBJ2-1; 9 nucleotides align to TRBD2. V was pared by 5 bases and J by 6 bases, with 11 bases of the junction left unmatched. CDR1 is MNHEY, CDR2 SMNVEV, per germline (reference sequence). This CDR3 region has 16 residues. CDR3 sequence: CASSPIAGVGSNEQFF. DNA for the CDR3: TGTGCCAGCAGTCCGATAGCGGGAGTCGGGTCCAATGAGCAGTTCTTC.

This clonotype was found a few times. The chain employs TRBV7-2 and TRBJ2-5; no definite D call. The CDR3 has 15 residues. Trimming stripped 7 bases from V and 5 bases from J, with 20 bases between. The germline gives CDR1 SGHTA, CDR2 FQGNSA. The CDR3 loop reads CASTTQPRVGETQYF. The CDR3, as DNA: TGTGCCAGCACCACCCAGCCCAGAGTGGGGGAGACCCAGTACTTC.

This clonotype has only a few counts. The V call is TRBV10-3, the J call TRBJ2-7; possible D gene TRBD2, 5 bases. From germline, CDR1 is ENHRY and CDR2 SYGVKD. V lost 3 bases and J lost 4, with 13 bases in between. This CDR3 contains 14 residues. The CDR3 reads CAISDSGWGYEQYF. The CDR3 nucleotides are TGTGCCATCAGTGACTCGGGGTGGGGTTACGAGCAGTACTTC.

The chain links TRBV4-3 to TRBJ2-4, with D hard to call. The germline gives CDR1 LGHNA, CDR2 YSLEER. The CDR3 is 13 amino acids. V was clipped by 0 bases and J by 8 bases, with 8 bases between them. The CDR3 sequence is CASSQEESDIQYF. Here the CDR3 DNA reads TGCGCCAGCAGCCAAGAGGAAAGCGACATTCAGTACTTC.